Given below is one T cell receptor beta chain in context. Using immunoSEQ multiplex PCR, the repertoire was profiled, and TCRdb retains in-frame clones only, with some absent. Of tens of thousands of clones listed, about 97% were seen once; the top ten hold under 0.2%. This entry is derived from a study of technical replicates of blood from a few donors. CDR3 length: 16 amino acids. The V gene end was trimmed by 3 bases and the J gene end by 7 bases; junction bases not matched to a gene: 13. The germline CDR1 and CDR2 sequences are MGHRA and YSYEKL. The V and J genes are TRBV4-1 and TRBJ1-1, with 8 positions matching TRBD1. Specimen: T cells isolated from PBMCs. The sequence came from a human donor in good health. The CDR3 nucleotides read TGCGCCAGCAGCCACTCTCAGGACAGGGAGGGGAGTGAAGCTTTCTTT. As protein: CASSHSQDREGSEAFF.